This T cell receptor beta chain came from a study of blood T cells in healthy people across ages. CDR3 size: 15 residues. V was clipped by 0 bases and J by 9 bases, with 13 bases between them. In germline, CDR1 is SGHRS, CDR2 YFSETQ. It was with a sample-barcoded 5' primer and a J-beta primer mix that a second PCR of about 6 to 11 cycles was run. MiXCR, run by TCRdb on the 5' RACE reads, gives a single entry per CDR3 protein. The data hold 750,000 to 1,000,000 distinct CDR3 sequences, with about 28% observed a single time. This clonotype was detected a few times. These data also featured in a second study, about T cells of mothers and their children.

The sequenced sample consisted of blood. The TCR originated in a woman aged 40 to 50 in good health. The chain links TRBV5-1 to TRBJ1-6; D not certain. CDR3 protein: CASSLEGPNGSPLHF. The DNA for the CDR3 is TGCGCCAGCAGCTTGGAGGGCCCCAACGGTTCACCCCTCCACTTT. Looking up the rest from reference TRBV5-1 and TRBJ1-6 gives the full variable domain: KAGVTQTPRYLIKTRGQQVTLSCSPISGHRSVSWYQQTPGQGLQFLFEYFSETQRNKGNFPGRFSGRQFSNSRSEMNVSTLELGDSALYLCASSLEGPNGSPLHFGNGTRLTVT.